Below are 23 T cell receptor beta chains sequenced from a single sample in a study of CD8 T cells in Susac syndrome. It was with random hexamers that roughly 0.5 to 1 ug RNA was reverse transcribed. TCRdb ran MiXCR on the immunoSEQ multiplex PCR reads and lists one entry per CDR3 protein. Altogether roughly 130,000 distinct CDR3 sequences are present, around 94% being singletons, with the ten largest covering around 0.12%. Sequencing was performed on CD4+ T cells from PBMCs. Receptors originate from a human donor with multiple sclerosis.

The rearrangement uses TRBV7-6 and TRBJ1-5; 12 bases are a match to TRBD1. V shed 1 base, J shed 6 bases, and the junction held 13 bases outside the gene matches. This CDR3 contains 19 residues. Germline CDR1 is SGHVS and CDR2 is FNYEAQ. The CDR3 sequence is CASSLGSGTGGASSQPQHF. The CDR3 nucleotides read TGTGCCAGCAGCTTAGGCAGCGGGACAGGGGGCGCCTCATCTCAGCCCCAGCATTTT.

The rearrangement links TRBV7-6 to TRBJ2-7, with D possibly matching TRBD1 (6 bases). The CDR3 length is 16 residues. Trimming took 2 bases from V and 0 from J, leaving 14 bases between them. Germline assignment: CDR1 SGHVS and CDR2 FNYEAQ. This chain's CDR3 is CASSLSDRPSSYEQYF. The CDR3 DNA follows: TGTGCCAGCAGCTTATCCGACAGGCCAAGCTCCTACGAGCAGTACTTC.

This rearrangement joins TRBV6-1 to TRBJ1-5; D is unclear. Germline V CDR1 and CDR2: MNHNS, SASEGT. The CDR3 has 11 residues. The V end lost 4 bases, the J end lost 11 bases, and 9 bases lay between the germline ends. CDR3 sequence: CASSASVAQHF. CDR3 coding DNA: TGTGCCAGCAGTGCCTCGGTAGCCCAGCATTTT.

The chain has TRBV6-5 and TRBJ2-5; no clear D gene. Germline assignment: CDR1 MNHEY and CDR2 SVGAGI. The CDR3 is made up of 15 amino acids. Trimming pared 2 bases from V and 4 bases from J, leaving 14 bases between. In DNA form, the CDR3 reads TGTGCCAGCAGTTACAACATCGCGCTCGGAGAGACCCAGTACTTC. Amino acids: CASSYNIALGETQYF.

The rearrangement uses TRBV14 and TRBJ2-1; 12 nucleotides match TRBD2. CDR3 size: 17 residues. CDR1 SGHDN and CDR2 FVKESK come from the germline V gene. V dropped 5 bases and J dropped 4; count of bases not matched to a gene: 9. CDR3 bases: TGTGCCAGCAGCTCTATTCGGACTAGCGGGGCTTACAATGAGCAGTTCTTC. The encoded protein is CASSSIRTSGAYNEQFF.

The gene calls are TRBV6-5 and TRBJ1-2; tentatively, D is TRBD1 (5 bases). V lost 6 bases and J lost 2, with 13 bases in between. This CDR3 is built from 14 residues. Germline CDR1 is MNHEY and CDR2 is SVGAGI. In DNA form, the CDR3 reads TGTGCCAGCAGCCTAGCCCGGGACAACTATGGCTACACCTTC. Translation: CASSLARDNYGYTF.

The chain uses TRBV6-2 or TRBV6-3 and TRBJ1-6, with D uncertain. This CDR3 has 13 amino acids. Trimming took 8 bases from V and 13 from J, leaving 18 bases between them. Germline-derived CDR1 and CDR2 are MNHEY and SVGEGT. CDR3 sequence: CASLQYLPAPLHF. CDR3 nucleotide sequence: TGTGCCAGCCTACAGTACCTGCCGGCCCCCCTCCACTTT.

V and J are TRBV6-2 or TRBV6-3 and TRBJ1-1; the D is unclear. The CDR3 totals 15 residues. Germline V gene data show CDR1 as MNHEY and CDR2 as SVGEGT. Deletions cut 6 bases from V and 5 bases from J, with 19 bases between. CDR3 nucleotide sequence: TGTGCCAGCAGGACCTCATCGCCGGGGTCTACTGAAGCTTTCTTT. Amino acid sequence: CASRTSSPGSTEAFF.

The CDR3 reads CAWVKQGIETQYF. The DNA of the CDR3 is TGTGCCTGGGTCAAACAGGGAATCGAGACCCAGTACTTC. The chain has TRBV30 and TRBJ2-5; TRBD1 might be the D (6 bases). Germline CDR1 and CDR2: GTSNPN and SVGIG (reference sequence). The CDR3 consists of 13 residues. V lost 5 bases, J lost 5 bases, and 15 bases lay in between.

This clonotype appeared a single time. V usage is TRBV2 and J usage is TRBJ2-5; unclear D gene. The CDR3 sequence is 13 residues long. Germline V gives CDR1 SNHLY, CDR2 FYNNEI. Trimming took off 8 bases at V and 1 base at J, with 11 bases between the two ends. In DNA form, the CDR3 reads TGTGCCAGCTGGTCCTATACCCAAGAGACCCAGTACTTC. Translating gives CASWSYTQETQYF.

The gene calls are TRBV3-1 and TRBJ1-1, with no clear D. V lost 5 bases and J lost 7, with 11 bases in between. Per the germline V gene, CDR1 is LGHDT and CDR2 is YNNKEL (reference sequence). This CDR3 region has 12 residues. Written as DNA, the CDR3 is TGTGCCAGCAGCTCCTCGATCCGTGAAGCTTTCTTT. Its protein product is CASSSSIREAFF.

The rearrangement links TRBV29-1 to TRBJ1-1, with D hard to call. V lost 5 bases, J lost 1 base, and 11 bases lay in between. This CDR3 has 13 amino acids. Per the germline V gene, CDR1 is SQVTM and CDR2 is ANQGSEA. The CDR3 loop is CSVTDPGNTEAFF. DNA of the CDR3: TGCAGCGTTACAGACCCAGGGAACACTGAAGCTTTCTTT. Using reference TRBV29-1 and TRBJ1-1 for the parts outside the CDR3, the full variable domain is SAVISQKPSRDICQRGTSLTIQCQVDSQVTMMFWYRQQPGQSLTLIATANQGSEATYESGFVIDKFPISRPNLTFSTLTVSNMSPEDSSIYLCSVTDPGNTEAFFGQGTRLTVV.

In nucleotides, the CDR3 is TGTGCCACCAGTGACCCCGTAGGGGGCGGTTCCGGGGAGCTGTTTTTT. Translation: CATSDPVGGGSGELFF. This chain links TRBV24-1 with TRBJ2-2; 7 nucleotides match TRBD1. Germline values: CDR1 KGHDR, CDR2 SFDVKD. J was trimmed by 6 bases and V by 4 bases; bases with no gene match: 10. This CDR3 region has 16 residues.

This chain uses TRBV7-2 with TRBJ1-2, with TRBD1 identical over 7 bases. The junction had 12 bases not matched to a gene; V was cut back by 6 bases and J by 8 bases. From germline, CDR1 is SGHTA and CDR2 FQGNSA. This CDR3 is built from 14 residues. The CDR3 bases are TGTGCCAGCAGTTCGGACAGGCAGTCGTCCGGCTACACCTTC. Translated, it gives CASSSDRQSSGYTF.

V gene TRBV19 combines with J gene TRBJ2-7; D gene uncertain. The CDR3 covers 14 residues. Deletions cut 2 bases from V and 2 bases from J, with 10 bases between. The germline V gene has CDR1 LNHDA and CDR2 SQIVND (reference sequence). The CDR3 DNA is TGTGCCAGTAGTATATCTGTCTTCCCCTACGAGCAGTACTTC. Protein product: CASSISVFPYEQYF.

The V call is TRBV6-5, the J call TRBJ2-1; 10 bases match TRBD2. Germline assignment: CDR1 MNHEY and CDR2 SVGAGI. V was clipped by 2 bases and J by 7 bases; unmatched bases: 14. This CDR3 comprises 18 residues. DNA for the CDR3: TGTGCCAGCAGTTACCCTAAAAAACGGACTAGCGGCTTTAATGAGCAGTTCTTC. It yields the protein CASSYPKKRTSGFNEQFF.

The chain is built from TRBV5-4 and TRBJ2-5, with D perhaps TRBD1 (5 bases). Per the germline V gene, CDR1 is SGHNT and CDR2 is YYREEE (reference sequence). V was shortened by 5 bases and J by 5 bases, with 19 bases between the two germline ends. This CDR3 is 15 amino acids long. The CDR3 nucleotides are TGTGCCAGCAGGGCAGACACAGGAGTTCGCGAGACCCAGTACTTC. This translates into CASRADTGVRETQYF.

The CDR3 sequence is CASSLTLGTMNTEAFF. The CDR3 region has the DNA TGTGCCAGCAGCCTTACCTTGGGGACGATGAACACTGAAGCTTTCTTT. The genes are TRBV4-2 and TRBJ1-1; the D gene is possibly TRBD1 (5 bases). The CDR3 sequence is 16 residues long. V shed 4 bases and J shed 0 bases, with 15 bases lying between them. Germline V gene sequence: CDR1 LGHNA, CDR2 YNFKEQ.

DNA of the CDR3: TGCGCCAGCAGCTTGGGGCGTATTTCTGGAAACACCATATATTTT. This gives the protein CASSLGRISGNTIYF. The V gene is TRBV5-1, the J gene TRBJ1-3; D call uncertain. The CDR3 totals 15 residues. CDR1 is SGHRS and CDR2 is YFSETQ in the germline V gene. V lost 0 bases, J lost 1 base, and 8 bases lay in between.

The chain is built from TRBV20-1 and TRBJ2-1; either TRBD1 or TRBD2 may supply D (5 bases each). The ends were cut back, 4 bases at V and 1 base at J, with 11 bases in the middle. Per the germline V gene, CDR1 is DFQATT and CDR2 is SNEGSKA (reference sequence). The CDR3 is 14 amino acids. CDR3 amino acids: CSAMGERSYNEQFF. The CDR3 DNA sequence: TGCAGTGCTATGGGGGAGAGGTCCTACAATGAGCAGTTCTTC.

The rearrangement joins TRBV30 to TRBJ1-5; D gene unclear. This CDR3 is built from 14 residues. V gave up 1 base and J gave up 9 bases, with 16 bases separating them. The germline gives CDR1 GTSNPN, CDR2 SVGIG (reference sequence). The CDR3: CAWSADGVDRPQHF. In DNA form, the CDR3 reads TGTGCCTGGAGTGCCGACGGGGTGGATCGGCCCCAGCATTTT.

The rearrangement links TRBV27 to TRBJ2-2; D is unclear. V was trimmed by 3 bases and J by 7 bases, leaving 15 bases between them. This CDR3 is built from 15 residues. Germline values: CDR1 MNHEY, CDR2 SMNVEV (reference sequence). The CDR3 DNA is TGTGCCAGCAGTTTGGCCGACCGAGACATCGGGGAGCTGTTTTTT. Its protein is CASSLADRDIGELFF.

CDR3 residues: CASSRDRGLGEQFF. In DNA, the CDR3 is TGTGCCAGCAGCCGGGACAGGGGGCTCGGTGAGCAGTTCTTC. The rearrangement links TRBV5-6 to TRBJ2-1; 12 nucleotides match TRBD1. The germline CDR1 and CDR2 sequences are SGHDT and YYEEEE. The ends lost 4 bases at V and 9 bases at J; junction bases unmatched: 5. The CDR3 has 14 amino acids.